This TCR beta chain was captured by sequencing in a study of CD8 T cells in ankylosing spondylitis. Study results and caveats: Ankylosing spondylitis blood appeared to be characterized by a TCR beta motif of eight highly homologous variants. Clones linked to disease were reported to show significant enrichment in matched ankylosing spondylitis synovial fluid.

This clonotype was detected ten times or more. Antigen unknown. The V gene end was trimmed by 5 bases and the J gene end by 7 bases; junction bases not matched to a gene: 9. The CDR3 runs to 17 residues. TCRdb analysed the 5' RACE reads with MiXCR anew, one entry per CDR3 protein. The sample lists about 420,000 distinct CDR3 sequences; around 20% were seen once. The sample taken for sequencing was blood, either unsorted or a sorted T cell fraction (not recorded which). This chain links TRBV12-3 or TRBV12-4 with TRBJ2-1; 15 bases agree with TRBD2. This TCR derives from a male donor with ankylosing spondylitis. The CDR3 loop reads CASSVPGLAGGKNEQFF. CDR3 nucleotides: TGTGCCAGCAGTGTACCGGGACTAGCGGGAGGCAAAAATGAGCAGTTCTTC.